Listed here are 17 T cell receptor beta chains from one sample, sequenced in a study of shared T cell receptors in the human thymus. TCRdb's table, derived via immunoSEQ multiplex PCR, lists solely in-frame clones and lacks some. Among some 700,000 clones listed, around nine tenths were seen once. This same sample was also taken into another study, of human thymus T cells.

Sequenced sample: thymocytes. Receptors originate from a boy in the first two years of life with a congenital heart defect.

The CDR3 DNA sequence: TGCGCCAGCAGCCAACACTGGCAGAGGATGTGTCATAATGAAAAACTGTTTTTT. Translated: CASSQHWQRMCHNEKLFF. The J gene is TRBJ1-4, the V gene TRBV4-1; D is unresolved. The V gene lost 2 bases and the J gene lost 4 bases, with 20 bases spanning the gap. The germline V gene has CDR1 MGHRA and CDR2 YSYEKL. The CDR3 runs to 18 residues.

The chain has TRBV15 and TRBJ2-1; D not resolved. Germline CDR1 is LNHNV and CDR2 is YYDKDF (reference sequence). Trimming pared 0 bases from V and 0 bases from J, leaving 9 bases between. This CDR3 is built from 16 residues. The CDR3 region is CATSRDHPSSYNEQFF. The CDR3 region has the DNA TGTGCCACCAGCAGAGATCACCCTAGCTCCTACAATGAGCAGTTCTTC.

The V gene is TRBV10-3, the J gene TRBJ2-7; 11 nucleotides align to TRBD2. CDR3 length: 16 amino acids. Germline trimming cut 8 bases from V and 2 bases from J; bases unmatched to any gene: 11. Germline V CDR1 and CDR2: ENHRY, SYGVKD. DNA of the CDR3: TGTGCCATCCGCCTAGCGGGAGGCCTCGAACCCTACGAGCAGTACTTC. The encoded protein is CAIRLAGGLEPYEQYF.

This clone was picked up a small number of times. The gene calls are TRBV6-4 and TRBJ1-5; D not certain. CDR3 length equals 16 residues. Trimming shortened V by 3 bases and J by 3 bases, and 15 bases separated the two germline ends. Germline V gene sequence: CDR1 MRHNA, CDR2 SNTAGT. The CDR3 is CASSDDRHGDNQPQHF. In DNA, the CDR3 is TGTGCCAGCAGTGATGACCGCCACGGAGACAATCAGCCCCAGCATTTT.

V usage is TRBV18 and J usage is TRBJ2-7, with TRBD2 matching 7 bases. Germline loops: CDR1 KGHSH, CDR2 LQKENI. The CDR3 spans 16 residues. V lost 3 bases, J lost 0 bases, and 8 bases stayed unmatched. The DNA for the CDR3 is TGTGCCAGCTCACCGGGGGAGGGACGAGACTCCTACGAGCAGTACTTC. Translation gives CASSPGEGRDSYEQYF.

The sample holds a few counts of this clone. The V gene is TRBV28, the J gene TRBJ1-5; D possibly corresponds to TRBD1 (5 bases). Germline CDR1 MDHEN, CDR2 SYDVKM. V lost 5 bases to trimming and J lost 0 bases, with 14 bases between them. This CDR3 has 16 residues. CDR3 coding DNA: TGTGCCAGCAGTCGTGACCGGGGGGGTAGCAATCAGCCCCAGCATTTT. It is translated as CASSRDRGGSNQPQHF.

The chain employs TRBV28 and TRBJ1-4, with 7 nucleotides matching TRBD1. The germline gives CDR1 MDHEN, CDR2 SYDVKM. J gave up 12 bases and V 3 bases, and 13 bases lay outside the gene matches. This CDR3 is 15 amino acids long. In nucleotides, the CDR3 is TGTGCCAGCAGTTTCTCTGGAGGGGGCGGGGGGCAACTGTTTTTT. This translates into CASSFSGGGGGQLFF. The full variable domain, with the rest looked up from reference TRBV28 and TRBJ1-4, is DVKVTQSSRYLVKRTGEKVFLECVQDMDHENMFWYRQDPGLGLRLIYFSYDVKMKEKGDIPEGYSVSREKKERFSLILESASTNQTSMYLCASSFSGGGGGQLFFGSGTQLSVL.

The rearrangement links TRBV9 to TRBJ2-1, with TRBD2 identical over 12 bases. CDR1 and CDR2 (germline): SGDLS, YYNGEE. With V trimmed by 4 bases and J by 0 bases, 8 bases remained unmatched. This CDR3 has 18 residues. The CDR3 region has the DNA TGTGCCAGCAGCTCCGGGACTAGCGGGCCGAGCTCCTACAATGAGCAGTTCTTC. This translates into CASSSGTSGPSSYNEQFF.

The chain employs TRBV25-1 and TRBJ1-4, with 8 nucleotides matching TRBD1. The germline V gene encodes CDR1 MGHDK and CDR2 SYGVNS. With 5 bases clipped from V and 7 bases from J, the junction kept 3 bases outside the gene matches. There are 13 residues in the CDR3. The CDR3 sequence: CASSSGGCEKLFF. The CDR3 DNA is TGTGCCAGCAGTTCAGGGGGCTGTGAAAAACTGTTTTTT.

The CDR3 region has the DNA TGTGCCTGGAACGTGGACAGGGCCAGCTATGGCTACACCTTC. It is translated as CAWNVDRASYGYTF. This chain connects TRBV30 to TRBJ1-2, with TRBD1 matching 8 bases. This CDR3 has 14 residues. V was pared by 4 bases and J by 4 bases, with 8 bases of the junction left unmatched. In germline, CDR1 is GTSNPN, CDR2 SVGIG (reference sequence).

The CDR3 bases are TGCAGCGTTGGGGACTCGATCTACAATGAGCAGTTCTTC. Protein sequence: CSVGDSIYNEQFF. This chain joins TRBV29-1 and TRBJ2-1; tentative D call: TRBD2 (6 bases). Germline V CDR1 and CDR2: SQVTM, ANQGSEA. The CDR3 loop spans 13 amino acids. The V gene lost 4 bases and the J gene lost 3 bases, with 10 bases spanning the gap.

The V call is TRBV19, the J call TRBJ2-7; 9 bases are a match to TRBD1. The junction had 19 bases not matched to a gene; V was cut back by 10 bases and J by 3 bases. The CDR3 is 17 amino acids. Germline CDR1 is LNHDA and CDR2 is SQIVND (reference sequence). CDR3 residues: CATGTGTTGQGIYEQYF. The CDR3 DNA is TGTGCCACCGGAACGGGAACGACGGGACAGGGAATCTACGAGCAGTACTTC.

In nucleotides, the CDR3 is TGTGCCAGCAGCAGGACAGTAACGGCCTATGGCTACACCTTC. Protein product: CASSRTVTAYGYTF. The chain links TRBV5-8 to TRBJ1-2, with a possible D match to TRBD1 (6 bases). Trimming shortened V by 4 bases and J by 4 bases, and 14 bases separated the two germline ends. Per germline, CDR1 SGHTS and CDR2 YDEGEE. The CDR3 is made up of 14 amino acids.

This chain joins TRBV27 and TRBJ2-1; D not resolved. Trimming took 3 bases from V and 13 from J, leaving 7 bases between them. Germline V gene sequence: CDR1 MNHEY, CDR2 SMNVEV (reference sequence). The CDR3 is 10 residues long. CDR3 nucleotide sequence: TGTGCCAGCAGTTTTCCGGGTCAGTTCTTC. It specifies CASSFPGQFF.

The rearrangement joins TRBV4-3 to TRBJ2-7; D is unclear. V was clipped by 0 bases and J by 2 bases, with 11 bases between them. This CDR3 is built from 15 residues. Germline CDR1 and CDR2: LGHNA and YSLEER. The CDR3: CASSQEVARPYEQYF. For the CDR3, the DNA is TGCGCCAGCAGCCAAGAGGTAGCTAGACCCTACGAGCAGTACTTC.

The rearrangement uses TRBV4-2 and TRBJ2-7; 7 bases are shared with TRBD2. The junction had 8 bases not matched to a gene; V was cut back by 0 bases and J by 0 bases. The CDR3 sequence is 17 residues long. The germline V gene encodes CDR1 LGHNA and CDR2 YNFKEQ. This CDR3 reads CASSQEGGKPFSYEQYF. In DNA, the CDR3 is TGTGCCAGCAGCCAAGAGGGGGGGAAGCCCTTCTCCTACGAGCAGTACTTC.

The chain recombines TRBV10-3 with TRBJ2-3; 7 bases are a match to TRBD2. The trim removed 0 bases at V and 3 bases at J, leaving 9 bases unmatched. This CDR3 contains 17 residues. Germline-derived CDR1 and CDR2 are ENHRY and SYGVKD. The CDR3 DNA follows: TGTGCCATCAGTGAGTCTAGCGGGCCCAGGGTTACAGATACGCAGTATTTT. Encoded protein: CAISESSGPRVTDTQYF.